The clone carrying this TCR beta chain was detected many times. The data are from a study of neurological immune-mediated disorders. V lost 0 bases to trimming and J lost 12 bases, with 11 bases between them. The CDR3 contains 12 residues. CDR1 MGHRA and CDR2 YSYEKL come from the germline V gene. TCRdb fed the 5' RACE reads into MiXCR, producing one record per CDR3 protein. The table has fewer than 30,000 distinct CDR3 sequences, about 13% seen once; the top ten hold approximately 14%. The J gene is TRBJ1-2, the V gene TRBV4-1; no definite D call. The sequence derives from an older woman with HTLV-1-associated myelopathy (HAM/TSP). The sample comprised PBMCs. The CDR3 DNA sequence: TGCGCCAGCAGCCAAGATTCCGGATCGGACACCTTC. This encodes CASSQDSGSDTF.